This TCR beta chain was obtained from a study of T cells in Graves' hyperthyroidism and ophthalmopathy. Study context: Peripheral blood specimens were obtained at initial diagnosis, prior to any treatment.

Amplified TCR beta CDR3 regions derived from RNA transcripts. Using the HTBI primer set, a first-round RT-PCR was run on the TCR CDR3. TCRdb reanalysed the multiplex PCR reads using MiXCR and keeps one entry per CDR3 protein. Among some 500,000 distinct CDR3 sequences listed, roughly an eighth were seen once. This clonotype showed up many times. Researchers defined stable Graves' hyperthyroidism as no ophthalmopathy progression within 18 months. 10 ml of fresh peripheral blood supplied the PBMCs. This CDR3 region has 14 residues. With 4 bases removed from V and 10 bases from J, the gap between germline ends came to 17 bases. CDR1 and CDR2 (germline): WSHSY, SAAADI.

The sequence was obtained from a woman between 18 and 29 years old with Graves' hyperthyroidism. Sequences were obtained from blood. This chain connects TRBV10-2 to TRBJ2-1; tentatively, D is TRBD1 or TRBD2 (5 bases each). In DNA form, the CDR3 reads TGCGCCAGCAGTGTTGCCGGGACCCCAGAGGAGCAGTTCTTC. Its protein product is CASSVAGTPEEQFF.